The present T cell receptor (beta chain) was sequenced within a study of cytomegalovirus exposure and HLA in healthy donors. Study at large: The Caucasian-associated ancestry cluster contained approximately 81% of the 398 genotyped donors.

About this clone: The target antigen is unknown.

Germline V gene sequence: CDR1 ENHRY, CDR2 SYGVKD. J lost 5 bases, V lost 7 bases, and 7 bases had no gene match. The CDR3 spans 13 residues. Study-level findings and limits: Follow-up analysis later connected one missense variant in DCLRE1C with trimming of TCR beta V- and J-genes. Earlier analysis found most TCR beta V segments productive about 87% or about 30% of the time.

A multiplex PCR was run with 60 Vbeta primers and 13 Jbeta primers. Assay used: immunoSEQ multiplex PCR; TCRdb lists only in-frame clones, some missing. The table has approximately 190,000 clones, over 70% seen once. This chain links TRBV10-3 with TRBJ1-1; 7 bases are shared with TRBD1. The material sequenced was PBMCs. This clonotype was sampled from a man aged 50-59 years in good health and CMV-seronegative. The DNA of the CDR3 is TGTGCCATCAAGCACAGGGGCCAAACTGAAGCTTTCTTT. It yields the protein CAIKHRGQTEAFF.